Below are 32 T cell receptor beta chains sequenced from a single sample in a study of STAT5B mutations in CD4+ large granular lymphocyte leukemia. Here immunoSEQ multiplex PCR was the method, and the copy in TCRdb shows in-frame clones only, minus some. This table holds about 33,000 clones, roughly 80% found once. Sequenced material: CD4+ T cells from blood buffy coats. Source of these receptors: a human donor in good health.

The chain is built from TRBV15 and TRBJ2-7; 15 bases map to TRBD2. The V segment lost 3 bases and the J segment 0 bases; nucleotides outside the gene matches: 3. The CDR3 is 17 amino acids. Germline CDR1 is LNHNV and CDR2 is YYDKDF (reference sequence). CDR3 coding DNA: TGTGCCACCAGCAGCGGGACTAGCGGGAGGAGCTCCTACGAGCAGTACTTC. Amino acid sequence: CATSSGTSGRSSYEQYF.

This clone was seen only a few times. The chain's CDR3 is CAIMAGGSYEQYF. Here the CDR3 DNA reads TGTGCCATCATGGCAGGGGGATCCTACGAGCAGTACTTC. The chain couples TRBV10-3 to TRBJ2-7; TRBD1 aligns across 7 bases. J was trimmed by 1 base and V by 7 bases; bases with no gene match: 4. Germline CDR1 ENHRY, CDR2 SYGVKD. CDR3 length: 13 residues.

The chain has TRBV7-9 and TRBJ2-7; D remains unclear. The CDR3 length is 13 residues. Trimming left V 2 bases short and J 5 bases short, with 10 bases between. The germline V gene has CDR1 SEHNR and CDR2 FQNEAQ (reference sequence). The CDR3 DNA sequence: TGTGCCAGCAGCTTAAGGCTGGGGAACGAGCAGTACTTC. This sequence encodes CASSLRLGNEQYF.

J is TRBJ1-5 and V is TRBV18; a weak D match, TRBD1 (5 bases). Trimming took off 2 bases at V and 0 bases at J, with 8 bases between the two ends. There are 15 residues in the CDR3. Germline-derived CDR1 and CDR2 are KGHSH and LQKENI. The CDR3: CASSPDSYSNQPQHF. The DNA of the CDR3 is TGTGCCAGCTCACCAGACAGCTATAGCAATCAGCCCCAGCATTTT.

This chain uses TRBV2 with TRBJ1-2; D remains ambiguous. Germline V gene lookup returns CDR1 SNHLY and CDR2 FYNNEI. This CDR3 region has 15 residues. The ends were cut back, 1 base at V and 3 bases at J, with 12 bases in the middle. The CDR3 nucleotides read TGTGCCAGCAGTGAAGGAAGGGAAGCCCACTATGGCTACACCTTC. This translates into CASSEGREAHYGYTF.

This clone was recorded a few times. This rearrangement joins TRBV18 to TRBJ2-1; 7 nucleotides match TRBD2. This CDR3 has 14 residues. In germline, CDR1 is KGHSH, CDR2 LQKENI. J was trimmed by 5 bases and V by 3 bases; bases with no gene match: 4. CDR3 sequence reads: CASSPLAGDNEQFF. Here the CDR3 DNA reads TGTGCCAGCTCACCGTTAGCGGGTGACAATGAGCAGTTCTTC.

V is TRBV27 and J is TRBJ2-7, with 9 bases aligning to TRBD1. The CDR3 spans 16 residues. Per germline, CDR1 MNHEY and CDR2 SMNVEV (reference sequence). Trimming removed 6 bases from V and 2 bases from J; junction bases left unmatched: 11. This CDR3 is CASRRIYRGPTYEQYF. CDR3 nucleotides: TGTGCCAGCAGGCGAATTTACAGGGGGCCTACCTACGAGCAGTACTTC.

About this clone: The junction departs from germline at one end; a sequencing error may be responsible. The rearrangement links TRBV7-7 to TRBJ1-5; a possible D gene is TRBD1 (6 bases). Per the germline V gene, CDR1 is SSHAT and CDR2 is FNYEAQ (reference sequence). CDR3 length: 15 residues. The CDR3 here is CASKPRGGDRGPQHF. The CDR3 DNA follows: TGTGCTAGCAAACCTAGGGGGGGGGACCGTGGGCCCCAGCATTTT.

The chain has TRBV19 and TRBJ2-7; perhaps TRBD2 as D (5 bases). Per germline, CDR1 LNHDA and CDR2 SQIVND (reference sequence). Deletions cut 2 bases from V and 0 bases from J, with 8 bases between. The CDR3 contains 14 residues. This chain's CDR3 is CASSIQAASYEQYF. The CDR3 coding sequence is TGTGCCAGTAGTATACAAGCGGCCTCCTACGAGCAGTACTTC.

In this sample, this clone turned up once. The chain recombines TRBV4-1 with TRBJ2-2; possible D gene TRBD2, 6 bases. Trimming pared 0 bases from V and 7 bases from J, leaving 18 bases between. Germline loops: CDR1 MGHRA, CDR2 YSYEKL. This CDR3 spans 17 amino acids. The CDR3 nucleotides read TGCGCCAGCAGCCAAGAAGGTGGTAGCGGTTACTTCGGGGAGCTGTTTTTT. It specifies CASSQEGGSGYFGELFF.

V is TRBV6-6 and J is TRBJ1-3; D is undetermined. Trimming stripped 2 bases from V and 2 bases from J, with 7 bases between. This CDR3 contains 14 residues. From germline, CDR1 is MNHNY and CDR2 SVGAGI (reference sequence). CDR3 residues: CASSYRDPGNTIYF. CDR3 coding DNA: TGTGCCAGCAGTTACCGAGATCCTGGAAACACCATATATTTT.

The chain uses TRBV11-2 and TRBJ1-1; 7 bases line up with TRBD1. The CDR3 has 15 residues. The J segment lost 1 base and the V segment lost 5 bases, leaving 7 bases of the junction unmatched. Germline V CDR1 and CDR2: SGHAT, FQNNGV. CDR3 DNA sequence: TGTGCCAGCAGCCCTTTGACAGGGAAGAACACTGAAGCTTTCTTT. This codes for CASSPLTGKNTEAFF. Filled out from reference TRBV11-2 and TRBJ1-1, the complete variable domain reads EAGVAQSPRYKIIEKRQSVAFWCNPISGHATLYWYQQILGQGPKLLIQFQNNGVVDDSQLPKDRFSAERLKGVDSTLKIQPAKLEDSAVYLCASSPLTGKNTEAFFGQGTRLTVV.

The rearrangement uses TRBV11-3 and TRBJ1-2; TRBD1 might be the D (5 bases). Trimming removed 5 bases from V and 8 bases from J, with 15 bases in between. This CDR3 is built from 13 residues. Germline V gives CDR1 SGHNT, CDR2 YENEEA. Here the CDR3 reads CASSPTGGGGYTF. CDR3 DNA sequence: TGTGCCAGCAGCCCAACGGGGGGAGGAGGCTACACCTTC.

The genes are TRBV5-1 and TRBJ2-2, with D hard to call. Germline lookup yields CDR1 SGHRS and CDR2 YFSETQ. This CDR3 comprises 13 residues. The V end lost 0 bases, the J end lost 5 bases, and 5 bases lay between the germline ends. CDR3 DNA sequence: TGCGCCAGCAGCTTGGGGTGGACCGGGGAGCTGTTTTTT. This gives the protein CASSLGWTGELFF.

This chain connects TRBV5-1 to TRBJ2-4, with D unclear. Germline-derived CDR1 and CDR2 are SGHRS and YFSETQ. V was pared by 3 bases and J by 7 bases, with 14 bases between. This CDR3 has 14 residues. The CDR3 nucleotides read TGCGCCAGCAGCTCCTCCGTCCCCGGGAACATTCAGTACTTC. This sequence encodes CASSSSVPGNIQYF.

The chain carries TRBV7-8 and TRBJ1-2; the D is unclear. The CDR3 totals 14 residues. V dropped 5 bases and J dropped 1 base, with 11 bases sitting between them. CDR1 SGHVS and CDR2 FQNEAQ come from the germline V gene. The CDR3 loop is CASSLGSLNYGYTF. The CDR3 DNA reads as TGTGCCAGCAGCCTGGGCAGCCTTAACTATGGCTACACCTTC.

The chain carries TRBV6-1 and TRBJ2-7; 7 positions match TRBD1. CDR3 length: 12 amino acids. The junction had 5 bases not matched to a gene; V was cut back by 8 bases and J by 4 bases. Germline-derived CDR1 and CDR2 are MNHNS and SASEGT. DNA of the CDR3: TGTGCCAGCTGCCAGGGGGTGTACGAGCAGTACTTC. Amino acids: CASCQGVYEQYF.

The CDR3 sequence is CASSQDFGAATTSEQFF. Here the CDR3 DNA reads TGCGCCAGCAGCCAAGATTTTGGGGCCGCCACGACTAGTGAGCAGTTCTTC. J is TRBJ2-1 and V is TRBV4-3, with a possible D match to TRBD2 (6 bases). CDR1 and CDR2 (germline): LGHNA, YSLEER. Trimming removed 0 bases from V and 9 bases from J, with 21 bases in between. The CDR3 is 17 residues long.

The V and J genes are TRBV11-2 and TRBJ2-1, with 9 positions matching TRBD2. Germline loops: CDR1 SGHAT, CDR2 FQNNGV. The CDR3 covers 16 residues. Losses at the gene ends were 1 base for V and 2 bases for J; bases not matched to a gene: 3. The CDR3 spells CASSLGPSGAYNEQFF. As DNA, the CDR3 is TGTGCCAGCAGCTTAGGTCCTAGCGGGGCCTACAATGAGCAGTTCTTC.

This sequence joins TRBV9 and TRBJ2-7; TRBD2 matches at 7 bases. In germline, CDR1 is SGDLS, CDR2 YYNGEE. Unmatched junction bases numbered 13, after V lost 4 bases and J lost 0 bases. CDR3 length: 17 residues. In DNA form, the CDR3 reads TGTGCCAGCAGCACCGGACTAGTAGTGTCGGGCTCCTACGAGCAGTACTTC. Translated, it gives CASSTGLVVSGSYEQYF.

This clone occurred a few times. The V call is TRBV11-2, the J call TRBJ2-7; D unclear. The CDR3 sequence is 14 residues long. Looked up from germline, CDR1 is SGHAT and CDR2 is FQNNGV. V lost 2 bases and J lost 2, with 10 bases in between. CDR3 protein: CASSLLRGTYEQYF. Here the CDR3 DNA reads TGTGCCAGCAGCTTACTCCGTGGGACCTACGAGCAGTACTTC.

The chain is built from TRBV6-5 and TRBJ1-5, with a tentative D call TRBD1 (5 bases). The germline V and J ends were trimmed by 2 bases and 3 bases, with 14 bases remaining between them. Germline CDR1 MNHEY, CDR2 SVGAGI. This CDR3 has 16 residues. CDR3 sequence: CASSYDRPAFNQPQHF. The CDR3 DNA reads TGTGCCAGCAGTTACGACAGACCCGCTTTCAATCAGCCCCAGCATTTT.

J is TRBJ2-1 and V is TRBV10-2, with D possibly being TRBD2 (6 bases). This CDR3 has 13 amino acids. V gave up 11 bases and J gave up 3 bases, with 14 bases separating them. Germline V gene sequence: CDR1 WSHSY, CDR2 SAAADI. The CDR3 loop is CALSASDYNEQFF. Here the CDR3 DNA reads TGCGCCCTGTCGGCTAGCGACTACAATGAGCAGTTCTTC.

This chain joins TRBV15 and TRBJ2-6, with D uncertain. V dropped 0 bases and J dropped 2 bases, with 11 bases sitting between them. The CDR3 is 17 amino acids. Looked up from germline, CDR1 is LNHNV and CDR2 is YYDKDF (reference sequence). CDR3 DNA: TGTGCCACCAGCAGAGATAGTAGAGCGCCTGGGGCCAACGTCCTGACTTTC. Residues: CATSRDSRAPGANVLTF.

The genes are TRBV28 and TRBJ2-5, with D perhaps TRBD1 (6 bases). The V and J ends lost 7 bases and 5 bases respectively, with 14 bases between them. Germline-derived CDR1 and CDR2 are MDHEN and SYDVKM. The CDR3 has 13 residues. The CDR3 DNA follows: TGTGCCAGCAATAAGGGGGTCGGGGAGACCCAGTACTTC. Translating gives CASNKGVGETQYF.

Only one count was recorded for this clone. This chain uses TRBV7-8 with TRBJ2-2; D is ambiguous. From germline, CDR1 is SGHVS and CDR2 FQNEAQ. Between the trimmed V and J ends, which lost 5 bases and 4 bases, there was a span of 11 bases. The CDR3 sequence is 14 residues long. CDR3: CASSPLRGTGELFF. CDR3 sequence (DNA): TGTGCCAGCAGCCCCCTGCGAGGCACCGGGGAGCTGTTTTTT.

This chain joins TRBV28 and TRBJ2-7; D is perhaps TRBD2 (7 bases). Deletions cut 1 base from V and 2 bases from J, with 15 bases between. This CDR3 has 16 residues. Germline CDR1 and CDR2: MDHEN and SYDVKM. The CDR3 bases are TGTGCCAGCAGTTTATTCGGGGGGCTTCACCCCTACGAGCAGTACTTC. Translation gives CASSLFGGLHPYEQYF.

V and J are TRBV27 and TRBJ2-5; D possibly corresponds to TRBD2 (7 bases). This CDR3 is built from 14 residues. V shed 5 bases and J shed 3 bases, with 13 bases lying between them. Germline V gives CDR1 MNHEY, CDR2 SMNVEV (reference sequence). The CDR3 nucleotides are TGTGCCAGCAGTCACGGGGGGCTGGAAGAGACCCAGTACTTC. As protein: CASSHGGLEETQYF.

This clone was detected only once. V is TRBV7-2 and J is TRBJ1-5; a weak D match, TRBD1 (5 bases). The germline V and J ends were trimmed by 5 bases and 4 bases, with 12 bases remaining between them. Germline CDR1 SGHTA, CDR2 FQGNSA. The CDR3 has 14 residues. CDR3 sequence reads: CASSRDGGNQPQHF. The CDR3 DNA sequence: TGTGCCAGCAGCCGGGACGGTGGTAATCAGCCCCAGCATTTT.

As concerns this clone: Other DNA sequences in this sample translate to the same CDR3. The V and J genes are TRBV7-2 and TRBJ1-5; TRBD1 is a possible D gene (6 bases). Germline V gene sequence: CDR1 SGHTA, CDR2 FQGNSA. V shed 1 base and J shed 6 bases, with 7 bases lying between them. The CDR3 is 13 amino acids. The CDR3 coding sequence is TGTGCCAGCAGCTTAGAGGGGGGTCAGCCCCAGCATTTT. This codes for CASSLEGGQPQHF.

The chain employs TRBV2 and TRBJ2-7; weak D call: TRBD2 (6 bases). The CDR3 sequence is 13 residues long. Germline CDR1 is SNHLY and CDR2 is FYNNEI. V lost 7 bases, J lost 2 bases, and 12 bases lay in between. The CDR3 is CASTWRGPYEQYF. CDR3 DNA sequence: TGTGCCAGCACCTGGCGGGGACCCTACGAGCAGTACTTC.

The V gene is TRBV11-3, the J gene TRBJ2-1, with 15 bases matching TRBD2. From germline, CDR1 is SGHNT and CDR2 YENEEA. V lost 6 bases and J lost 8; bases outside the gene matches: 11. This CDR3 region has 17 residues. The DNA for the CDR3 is TGTGCCAGCAGTTTTGGACTAGCGGGAGGGCCGGGGGATGAGCAGTTCTTC. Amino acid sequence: CASSFGLAGGPGDEQFF.